The TCR beta chain described here comes from a study of blood T cell repertoires in COVID-19. Study details: The analysed material was cDNA or gDNA that came from T cells, B-cell-depleted T cells, or PBMCs.

Clones were read by immunoSEQ multiplex PCR, and TCRdb kept only the in-frame ones, dropping some. The profile covers about 170,000 clones, with roughly 81% appearing a single time and approximately 2.6% taken by the ten largest. Patients at the Seattle site were enrolled during active infection and followed longitudinally. What was sequenced was peripheral blood. This receptor was identified in a woman older than 75 with COVID-19, enrolled during active disease.

This CDR3 is CASHTGTSGLYQETQYF. The CDR3 nucleotides read TGTGCCAGCCACACCGGGACTAGCGGGCTTTACCAAGAGACCCAGTACTTC. This chain links TRBV21-1 with TRBJ2-5; the listed D gene, TRBD2, was not tested against the DNA. TRBV21-1 is given as a pseudogene. This CDR3 is 17 amino acids long.